This T cell receptor (beta chain) was obtained from a study of Graves' ophthalmopathy and Graves' hyperthyroidism. Study-wide background: Ahead of any treatment, peripheral blood was obtained at the initial diagnosis. Findings and limits, study-wide: Among expanded thyroid clonotypes above 0.001 frequency, most also occurred in blood.

CDR1 and CDR2 (germline): SGHRS, YFSETQ. The V segment lost 1 base and the J segment 8 bases; nucleotides outside the gene matches: 5. The CDR3 runs to 13 residues. Pregnancy or lactation, uncontrolled infections and other autoimmune diseases were grounds for excluding patients. Researchers took RNA transcripts and amplified TCR beta CDR3 regions from them. First-round RT-PCR relied on HTBI primers, and a second-round multiplex PCR came next. Each CDR3 protein gets one entry after TCRdb re-called the multiplex PCR reads with MiXCR. The sample lists around 660,000 distinct CDR3 sequences; over 40% were seen once. This clonotype came up many times. The target antigen is unknown.

This rearrangement joins TRBV5-1 to TRBJ1-2; 7 nucleotides agree with TRBD1. This TCR was recovered from an adult man with Graves' ophthalmopathy. Sequenced input: peripheral blood. The chain's CDR3 is CASSLLPGGGYTF. CDR3 DNA sequence: TGCGCCAGCAGCTTGCTGCCAGGGGGAGGCTACACCTTC.